The 19 T cell receptor beta chains given below trace back to one sample, sequenced in a study of T cell repertoires in cytomegalovirus infection. MiXCR, applied by TCRdb to the reads, yields one record per CDR3 protein. The sample comprises roughly 800,000 distinct CDR3 sequences, almost 30% of which are singletons, and 10% to 15% rests with the top ten. Their recognized antigens are unknown. Specimen: cultured CD8+ T cells from PBMCs, collected from culture after CMV antigen stimulation. The receptor set was obtained from a human donor in good health (CMV status not recorded). Some clones in this sample may be carry-over from other donors' samples.

This chain links TRBV27 with TRBJ2-3; 14 nucleotides agree with TRBD2. The V and J ends lost 4 bases and 3 bases, in that order; junction bases with no gene match: 9. This CDR3 spans 18 amino acids. Germline CDR1 MNHEY, CDR2 SMNVEV (reference sequence). In nucleotides, the CDR3 is TGTGCCAGCAGTTCCTACGGACTAGCGGGGGGAGGAACAGATACGCAGTATTTT. Residues: CASSSYGLAGGGTDTQYF.

This chain joins TRBV6-8 and TRBJ2-7; weak D call: TRBD2 (6 bases). Germline CDR1 MNHGY, CDR2 SAAAGT. This CDR3 comprises 13 residues. The CDR3 DNA reads TGTGTCAGCAGGCGGGACTCGTCTAGCCCCAAGTACGTC. The encoded protein is CVSRRDSSSPKYV.

This clonotype was seen a handful of times. The chain recombines TRBV13 with TRBJ1-5; D may be TRBD1 (5 bases). Germline V CDR1 and CDR2: PRHDT, FYEKMQ (reference sequence). The CDR3 is 13 amino acids. V was pared by 3 bases and J by 7 bases, with 10 bases between. The CDR3 DNA reads as TGTGCCAGCAGCTTGGAGGGGTTGCAGCCCCAGCATTTT. It yields the protein CASSLEGLQPQHF. Drawing the rest from reference TRBV13 and TRBJ1-5, the complete variable domain is AAGVIQSPRHLIKEKRETATLKCYPIPRHDTVYWYQQGPGQDPQFLISFYEKMQSDKGSIPDRFSAQQFSDYHSELNMSSLELGDSALYFCASSLEGLQPQHFGDGTRLSIL.

The chain has TRBV19 and TRBJ2-7; 12 nucleotides line up with TRBD2. The ends lost 6 bases at V and 0 bases at J; junction bases unmatched: 6. The CDR3 extends over 16 amino acids. Germline assignment: CDR1 LNHDA and CDR2 SQIVND (reference sequence). CDR3 region: CASSPLAGGNSYEQYF. The CDR3 DNA reads as TGTGCCAGTAGCCCACTAGCGGGGGGCAACTCCTACGAGCAGTACTTC.

The sample holds many counts of this clonotype. The rearrangement uses TRBV6-1 and TRBJ1-4; 7 bases match TRBD1. CDR1 is MNHNS and CDR2 is SASEGT in the germline V gene. After removal of 6 bases from V and 8 bases from J, the junction contained 12 bases not matched to a gene. CDR3 size: 15 residues. Here the CDR3 DNA reads TGTGCCAGCAGGAAACGACAGGGCGGGGGGGAAAAACTGTTTTTT. Translation gives CASRKRQGGGEKLFF.

This clonotype turned up a few times. The chain links TRBV28 to TRBJ2-5; 8 bases match TRBD2. CDR3 length: 16 residues. V dropped 3 bases and J dropped 0; count of bases not matched to a gene: 6. Germline V gene data show CDR1 as MDHEN and CDR2 as SYDVKM. As DNA, the CDR3 is TGTGCCAGCAGTTTTTTGAGCGGGGGAAACCAAGAGACCCAGTACTTC. It specifies CASSFLSGGNQETQYF. The variable domain in full, with the rest retrieved from reference TRBV28 and TRBJ2-5, is DVKVTQSSRYLVKRTGEKVFLECVQDMDHENMFWYRQDPGLGLRLIYFSYDVKMKEKGDIPEGYSVSREKKERFSLILESASTNQTSMYLCASSFLSGGNQETQYFGPGTRLLVL.

CDR3 region: CASGGAFLTF. DNA for the CDR3: TGTGCTAGTGGTGGGGCTTTTCTGACCTTC. The rearrangement links TRBV12-5 to TRBJ1-2, with D possibly matching TRBD1 (5 bases). V was cut by 5 bases and J by 14 bases, with 12 bases left in between. Germline assignment: CDR1 LGHNT and CDR2 FRNRAP. The CDR3 runs to 10 residues.

This clonotype was seen more than once but under ten times. The chain combines TRBV6-5 with TRBJ2-5, with TRBD1 matching over 12 bases. This CDR3 is 17 amino acids long. Germline CDR1 is MNHEY and CDR2 is SVGAGI. V gave up 6 bases and J gave up 7 bases; unmatched junction bases: 15. CDR3 residues: CASRITGTGGASVTQYF. The CDR3 coding sequence is TGTGCCAGCAGGATAACCGGGACAGGGGGCGCTTCGGTGACCCAGTACTTC.

The V gene is TRBV10-3, the J gene TRBJ2-7; a possible D gene is TRBD1 (8 bases). The CDR3 spans 15 residues. Germline CDR1 is ENHRY and CDR2 is SYGVKD. V dropped 3 bases and J dropped 4 bases, with 16 bases sitting between them. DNA for the CDR3: TGTGCCATCAGTGATGGGGGGGACAGGAAATACGAGCAGTACGTC. This gives the protein CAISDGGDRKYEQYV.

The rearrangement joins TRBV5-6 to TRBJ2-4; D tentatively fits TRBD1 or TRBD2 (6 bases each). The CDR3 consists of 16 residues. Germline V gene lookup returns CDR1 SGHDT and CDR2 YYEEEE. V lost 2 bases to trimming and J lost 1 base, with 13 bases between them. The CDR3 loop reads CASSFRGTWAKNIQYF. The CDR3 DNA sequence: TGTGCCAGCAGCTTCCGGGGGACATGGGCCAAAAACATTCAGTACTTC.

The table lists this clonotype with a few counts. The rearrangement links TRBV27 to TRBJ1-2, with D possibly being TRBD1 (6 bases). The CDR3 has 14 residues. V gave up 2 bases and J gave up 4 bases, with 11 bases separating them. Germline V lookup: CDR1 MNHEY, CDR2 SMNVEV (reference sequence). CDR3 residues: CASSLGRGSYGYTF. The CDR3 nucleotides read TGTGCCAGCAGTTTAGGCAGGGGTTCCTATGGCTACACCTTC.

There are many counts of this clonotype. The chain has TRBV7-2 and TRBJ2-5; TRBD1 aligns across 8 bases. The germline V gene has CDR1 SGHTA and CDR2 FQGNSA. After removal of 1 base from V and 5 bases from J, the junction contained 15 bases not matched to a gene. The CDR3 extends over 18 amino acids. CDR3 residues: CASSLVFTNGQGMETQYF. The CDR3 nucleotides read TGTGCCAGCAGCTTAGTATTCACCAACGGACAGGGAATGGAGACCCAGTACTTC.

This clonotype has only a few counts. V gene TRBV6-2 or TRBV6-3 combines with J gene TRBJ2-2; D is unresolved. V dropped 8 bases and J dropped 5 bases, with 6 bases sitting between them. CDR3 length equals 11 residues. Germline lookup yields CDR1 MNHEY and CDR2 SVGEGT. This CDR3 reads CASLSTGELFF. The CDR3, as DNA: TGTGCCAGCCTAAGTACCGGGGAGCTGTTTTTT.

In its sample, this clonotype was seen a few times. This chain joins TRBV12-3 or TRBV12-4 and TRBJ1-1; D may be TRBD1 (6 bases). Trimming removed 7 bases at V and 0 bases at J, with 12 bases between. The CDR3 is 14 amino acids. The DNA for the CDR3 is TGTGCCAGCACCGCAAGGGGGTTGAACACTGAAGCTTTCTTT. Protein: CASTARGLNTEAFF.

This clonotype has just a few counts. The V and J genes are TRBV19 and TRBJ1-5; D is undetermined. Germline V gene data show CDR1 as LNHDA and CDR2 as SQIVND (reference sequence). V lost 3 bases, J lost 0 bases, and 9 bases lay in between. The CDR3 covers 15 residues. The CDR3 nucleotides read TGTGCCAGTAGTATCGGAGGGTATAGCAATCAGCCCCAGCATTTT. This sequence encodes CASSIGGYSNQPQHF.

The chain joins TRBV5-1 to TRBJ2-6; D not certain. CDR1 is SGHRS and CDR2 is YFSETQ in the germline V gene. Trimming stripped 6 bases from V and 0 bases from J, with 10 bases between. There are 15 residues in the CDR3. The CDR3 loop is CASTPDFSGANVLTF. In nucleotides, the CDR3 is TGCGCCAGCACCCCCGACTTCTCTGGGGCCAACGTCCTGACTTTC.

Only a few counts were recorded for this clonotype. The chain is built from TRBV7-9 and TRBJ2-1; 7 bases match TRBD2. CDR3 length equals 16 residues. The J segment lost 7 bases and the V segment lost 4 bases, leaving 13 bases of the junction unmatched. The germline V gene encodes CDR1 SEHNR and CDR2 FQNEAQ (reference sequence). This CDR3 is CASSSSVAGDWNEQFF. CDR3 DNA: TGTGCCAGCAGCTCCAGCGTGGCGGGGGATTGGAATGAGCAGTTCTTC.

The CDR3 nucleotides read TGTGCCAGCAGCTTAGACCCAGGGCTAGGGGCAGATACGCAGTATTTT. Translating it yields CASSLDPGLGADTQYF. The rearrangement uses TRBV7-6 and TRBJ2-3, with D tentatively TRBD1 (5 bases). The CDR3 has 16 amino acids. Trimming took 1 base from V and 4 from J, leaving 15 bases between them. Germline lookup yields CDR1 SGHVS and CDR2 FNYEAQ.

V is TRBV6-1 and J is TRBJ2-7; D possibly corresponds to TRBD1 (5 bases). Trimming pared 4 bases from V and 7 bases from J, leaving 14 bases between. The length of the CDR3 is 13 residues. Per germline, CDR1 MNHNS and CDR2 SASEGT. The CDR3 loop reads CASSVQGSGEQYV. The CDR3 DNA reads TGTGCCAGCAGTGTCCAGGGTTCTGGGGAGCAGTACGTC.